This is a list of T cell receptor beta chains from one sample in a study of blood T cell dynamics during melanoma immunotherapy. TCRdb keeps only in-frame clones here, not all; method: immunoSEQ multiplex PCR. The repertoire holds roughly 6,700 clones, with roughly 81% as singletons. This material consisted of blood, taken from a patient treated with checkpoint blockade. These TCRs come from a human donor with melanoma. Some clones in this sample may be carry-over from other donors' samples. CDR3s include the opening cysteine and the closing phenylalanine or tryptophan. A D gene is named only where the DNA matches it firmly. Clone sizes are given selectively: once, few, many, or a class where the clone is expanded.

j_call: TRBJ2-5
clone_size: -
v_call: TRBV4-2
d_call: -
cdr3_nt: TGTGCCAGCAGCCAGACAAGGGGCGGACAAGAGACCCAGTACTTC
cdr3_aa: CASSQTRGGQETQYF

j_call: TRBJ1-1
clone_size: few
v_call: TRBV7-8
d_call: TRBD1
cdr3_nt: TGTGCCAGCAGCTTAGCGGCAGGGGGGGACACTGAAGCTTTCTTT
cdr3_aa: CASSLAAGGDTEAFF

j_call: TRBJ2-7
clone_size: -
v_call: TRBV6-6
d_call: -
cdr3_nt: TGTGCCAGCAGCCTAGGGGTTGCATGGCAGTACTTC
cdr3_aa: CASSLGVAWQYF

j_call: TRBJ2-1
clone_size: -
v_call: TRBV4-1
d_call: -
cdr3_nt: TGCGCCAGCAGGAGCACCATGGGGGCCAATGAGCAGTTCTTC
cdr3_aa: CASRSTMGANEQFF

j_call: TRBJ2-5
clone_size: -
v_call: TRBV5-6
d_call: -
cdr3_nt: TGTGCCAGCAGCCCCCGGTGGGAGACCCAGTACTTC
cdr3_aa: CASSPRWETQYF

j_call: TRBJ1-2
clone_size: -
v_call: TRBV4-3
d_call: -
cdr3_nt: TGCGCCAGCAGCCAAGATCTGACCGCGGTCCCCAAAACGGGCTACACCTTC
cdr3_aa: CASSQDLTAVPKTGYTF

j_call: TRBJ2-1
clone_size: -
v_call: TRBV5-4
d_call: -
cdr3_nt: TGTGCCAGCAGCTTGCAGCGTTATTACAATGAGCAGTTCTTC
cdr3_aa: CASSLQRYYNEQFF

j_call: TRBJ1-1
clone_size: -
v_call: TRBV6-5
d_call: TRBD1
cdr3_nt: TGTGCCAGCAGTTACTCAGCCAGGGGGGGTACTGAAGCTTTCTTT
cdr3_aa: CASSYSARGGTEAFF

j_call: TRBJ1-2
clone_size: -
v_call: TRBV6-6
d_call: -
cdr3_nt: TGTGCCAGCAGTTACGTCAGTAACTATGGCTACACCTTC
cdr3_aa: CASSYVSNYGYTF

j_call: TRBJ2-3
clone_size: once
v_call: TRBV5-1
d_call: -
cdr3_nt: TGCGCCAGCAGCTTGGGTGGGATGTCGGCAGATACGCAGTATTTT
cdr3_aa: CASSLGGMSADTQYF

j_call: TRBJ2-7
clone_size: once
v_call: TRBV5-1
d_call: -
cdr3_nt: TGCGCCAGCAGCTTTGGCCGCGGACAGAGCTACGAGCAGTACTTC
cdr3_aa: CASSFGRGQSYEQYF

j_call: TRBJ1-2
clone_size: large
v_call: TRBV4-3
d_call: -
cdr3_nt: TGCGCCAGCAGCCAAGAGGGGAACTATGGCTACACCTTC
cdr3_aa: CASSQEGNYGYTF

j_call: TRBJ2-1
clone_size: -
v_call: TRBV5-4
d_call: -
cdr3_nt: TGTGCCAGCAGCTTGGACAGGGTGACTTCCAATGAGCAGTTCTTC
cdr3_aa: CASSLDRVTSNEQFF

j_call: TRBJ1-4
clone_size: -
v_call: TRBV9
d_call: TRBD1
cdr3_nt: TGTGCCAGCAGCCCGGGACAGGGTAATGAAAAACTGTTTTTT
cdr3_aa: CASSPGQGNEKLFF